This TCR beta chain was profiled in a study of T cell responses to AZD1222 COVID-19 vaccine. General study points: Baseline testing showed seropositivity in only five to seven AZD1222 recipients.

Measured with immunoSEQ multiplex PCR; TCRdb has only the in-frame clones, and not every one. The data contain about 210,000 clones, roughly 94% of them seen just once; the ten biggest clones take up over 1.5%. The V end was cut by 0 bases, the J end by 1 base, with 6 bases between. The CDR3 is 15 residues long. Germline CDR1 is LGHNA and CDR2 is YSLEER. As regards this clone: The antigen is not known.

This TCR was recovered from an adult who received the MenACWY meningococcal vaccine as a control. This sequence joins TRBV4-3 and TRBJ2-2; D not certain. The sample here was peripheral blood, taken 28 days after the second dose of the MenACWY control vaccine. The CDR3: CASSQEVGNTGELFF. The DNA of the CDR3 is TGCGCCAGCAGCCAAGAAGTCGGGAACACCGGGGAGCTGTTTTTT.